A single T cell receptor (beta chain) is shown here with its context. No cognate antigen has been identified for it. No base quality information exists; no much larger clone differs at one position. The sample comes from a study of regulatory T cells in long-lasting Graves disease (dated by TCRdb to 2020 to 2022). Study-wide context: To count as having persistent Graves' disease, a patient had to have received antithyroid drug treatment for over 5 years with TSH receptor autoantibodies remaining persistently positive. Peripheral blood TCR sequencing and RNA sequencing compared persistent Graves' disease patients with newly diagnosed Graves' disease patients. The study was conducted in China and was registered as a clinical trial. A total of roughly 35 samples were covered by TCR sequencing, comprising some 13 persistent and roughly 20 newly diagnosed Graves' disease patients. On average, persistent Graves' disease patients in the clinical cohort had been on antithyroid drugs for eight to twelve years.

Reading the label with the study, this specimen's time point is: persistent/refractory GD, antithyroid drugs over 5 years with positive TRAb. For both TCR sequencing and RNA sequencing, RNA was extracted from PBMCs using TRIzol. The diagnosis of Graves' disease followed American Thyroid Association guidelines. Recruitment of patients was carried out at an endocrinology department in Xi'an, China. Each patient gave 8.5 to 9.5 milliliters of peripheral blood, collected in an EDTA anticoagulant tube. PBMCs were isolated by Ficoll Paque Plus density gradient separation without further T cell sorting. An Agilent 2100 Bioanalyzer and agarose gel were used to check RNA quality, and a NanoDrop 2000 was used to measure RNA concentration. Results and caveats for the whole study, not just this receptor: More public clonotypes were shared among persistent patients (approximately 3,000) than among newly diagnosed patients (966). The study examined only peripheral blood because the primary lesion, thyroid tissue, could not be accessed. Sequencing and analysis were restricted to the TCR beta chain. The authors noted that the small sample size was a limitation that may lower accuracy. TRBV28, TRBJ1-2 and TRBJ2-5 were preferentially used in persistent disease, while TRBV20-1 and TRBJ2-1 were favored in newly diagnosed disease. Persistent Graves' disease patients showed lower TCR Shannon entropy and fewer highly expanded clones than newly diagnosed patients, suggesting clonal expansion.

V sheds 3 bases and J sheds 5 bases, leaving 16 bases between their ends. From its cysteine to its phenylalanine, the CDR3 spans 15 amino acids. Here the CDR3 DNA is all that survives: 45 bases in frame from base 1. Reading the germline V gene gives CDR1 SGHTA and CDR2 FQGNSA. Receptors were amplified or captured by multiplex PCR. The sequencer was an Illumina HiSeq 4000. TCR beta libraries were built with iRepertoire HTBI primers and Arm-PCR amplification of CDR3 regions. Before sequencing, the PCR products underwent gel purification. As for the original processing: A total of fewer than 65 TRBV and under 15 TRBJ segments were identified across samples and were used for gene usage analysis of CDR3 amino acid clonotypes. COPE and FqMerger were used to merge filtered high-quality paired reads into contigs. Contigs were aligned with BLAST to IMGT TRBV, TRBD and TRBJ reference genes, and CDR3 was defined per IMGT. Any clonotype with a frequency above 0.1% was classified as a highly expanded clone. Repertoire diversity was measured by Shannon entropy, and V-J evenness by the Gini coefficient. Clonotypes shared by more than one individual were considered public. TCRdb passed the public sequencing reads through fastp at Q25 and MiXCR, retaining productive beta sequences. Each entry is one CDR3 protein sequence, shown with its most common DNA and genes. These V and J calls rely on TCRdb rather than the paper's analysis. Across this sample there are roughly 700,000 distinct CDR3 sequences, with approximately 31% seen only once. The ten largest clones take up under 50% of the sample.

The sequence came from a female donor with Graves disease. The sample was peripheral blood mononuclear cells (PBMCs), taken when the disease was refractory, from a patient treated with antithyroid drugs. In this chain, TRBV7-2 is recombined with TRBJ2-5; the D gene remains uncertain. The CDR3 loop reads CASSFGGGDTETQYF. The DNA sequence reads TGTGCCAGCAGCTTCGGCGGTGGGGATACGGAGACCCAGTACTTC.